This paragraph covers one T cell receptor (beta chain) sequence. This clone's antigen is unknown. No base qualities exist here, and no much larger clone lies one base off it. What the treatment or condition label conveys for this sample: over 15 received Ad26.COV2.S at low or high dose, single or two shots; 5 received placebo; per-sample allocation not given. Repertoires of vaccine and placebo recipients were sequenced from samples taken on day 63 after the first injection. Between 29 July and 7 August 2020, Cohort 1b enrolled about 27 adults aged 18-55 years at one site in Boston, USA. Ad26.COV2.S was a replication-incompetent adenovirus type 26 vector that expressed a prefusion-stabilized SARS-CoV-2 spike protein derived from the original Wuhan strain. V is clipped by 9 bases and J by 4 bases, and the sequence between their germline boundaries is 9 bases long. Taken from cysteine to phenylalanine, the CDR3 has 12 residues. The read is trimmed to its CDR3 DNA, 36 bases read in frame from base 1. According to the germline V gene (reference sequence), CDR1 reads SEHNR and CDR2 reads FQNEAQ.

The data belong to a study of Ad26.COV2.S vaccination and SARS-CoV-2 variants (dated by TCRdb to the early 2020s). Concerning the study at large: Donors in the vaccine arm were drawn from COV1001, a phase I-IIa trial of Ad26.COV2.S in healthy adults that was multicentre, randomized, double-blind and placebo-controlled. Ad26.COV2.S was administered intramuscularly at 5 x 10^10 or 1 x 10^11 viral particles, either as a single shot or as two shots given 56 days apart. Sequencing of the TCRbeta repertoire served to evaluate the specificity and breadth of SARS-CoV-2-reactive T cell receptors following Ad26.COV2.S vaccination. A total of about 30 samples were included in the TCR-sequenced set, comprising roughly 19 Ad26.COV2.S vaccine recipients, 5 placebo recipients and 8 SARS-CoV-2 convalescent individuals. Trial participants were randomized into five groups of five, in which low-dose or high-dose Ad26.COV2.S was given once or twice, or placebo was given on both occasions. Blinding of investigators to trial group allocation was maintained during experiments and outcome assessment.

The immunoSEQ Assay was the method used to sequence TCRbeta CDR3 regions. After extraction, genomic DNA underwent amplification by bias-controlled multiplex PCR, followed by high-throughput sequencing. The paper's data handling went like this. To quantify the absolute abundance of each unique TCRbeta CDR3 region, sequences were collapsed and filtered. Usable DNA was measured by amplifying reference genes present in all nucleated cells, and TCRbeta template counts were normalized to that usable DNA to estimate T cell fraction. Repertoire TCRs were annotated as SARS-CoV-2-specific when V gene, CDR3 amino acid sequence and J gene were exactly matched to a known reactive TCR set. MIRA supplied the reference SARS-CoV-2 TCR set, which was filtered for enrichment in COVID-19-positive ImmuneCODE repertoires so that public or cross-reactive TCRs were removed. Based on the MIRA antigens, annotated TCRs were further analysed at the level of specific ORF or position within ORF. Depth was the summed frequency of annotated unique rearrangements, while breadth was defined as annotated unique rearrangements over total unique productive rearrangements. Group comparisons of TCR breadth used two-sided Wilcoxon rank-sum tests. Sourced from immuneACCESS, this table was stored by TCRdb with only in-frame sequences that have V and J called. A share of the clones is absent; for the studies checked, an unresolved V gene accounts for under half, and the remainder has no known explanation. V and J calls and clone size come straight from that table; D and trimming were deduced from the DNA. Here the sample has 300,000 to 350,000 clones; roughly nine tenths occur a single time. The ten largest clones capture 5.5% of the sample.

Overall study outcomes, separate from this receptor: After vaccination, substantial breadth of spike-specific CD8+ and CD4+ T cell responses was reported. The authors noted that total T cell responses may have been underestimated by the TCR breadth and depth analyses. The study was not powered to compare responses between vaccine doses or regimens. Higher spike-specific TCR breadth was observed in Ad26.COV2.S recipients than in placebo recipients (P = 0.0014). Non-spike TCR breadth was comparable between vaccine and placebo recipients, consistent with the vaccine containing only spike.

This clonotype was obtained from a person aged 18-65 years who received the Ad26.COV2.S COVID-19 vaccine or a placebo. The sequencing used peripheral blood, collected in a trial of Ad26.COV2.S vaccine versus placebo. In this chain, TRBV7-9 is recombined with TRBJ2-2, with the D gene not clear enough to name. The nucleotides are TGTGCCAGGCCTAACTCCACCGGGGAGCTGTTTTTT. This yields the protein CARPNSTGELFF.